The 2 T cell receptor beta chains in this list originate from one sample, sequenced in a study of PD-1 blockade in mismatch repair-deficient tumors. This table comes from immunoSEQ multiplex PCR, and its TCRdb copy is limited to in-frame clones, with some not included. Among more than 50,000 clones listed, around 88% were seen once. Sequenced material: peripheral blood, taken 52 weeks after starting pembrolizumab. These receptor sequences come from an adult with mismatch repair-deficient cancer.

The rearrangement joins TRBV29-1 to TRBJ2-2; TRBD2 aligns across 13 bases. This CDR3 spans 15 amino acids. With V trimmed by 6 bases and J by 1 base, 2 bases remained unmatched. The V gene's germline CDR1 is SQVTM and CDR2 ANQGSEA. Here the CDR3 reads CSVRLAGGNTGELFF. CDR3 nucleotides: TGCAGCGTCCGACTAGCGGGAGGGAACACCGGGGAGCTGTTTTTT.

The chain is built from TRBV28 and TRBJ1-2; maybe TRBD1 (5 bases). CDR1 is MDHEN and CDR2 is SYDVKM in the germline V gene. CDR3 length: 13 residues. Trimming pared 4 bases from V and 8 bases from J, leaving 14 bases between. CDR3 residues: CASSYDSLWGYTF. The CDR3 DNA reads as TGTGCCAGCAGTTACGACAGCCTCTGGGGCTACACCTTC.